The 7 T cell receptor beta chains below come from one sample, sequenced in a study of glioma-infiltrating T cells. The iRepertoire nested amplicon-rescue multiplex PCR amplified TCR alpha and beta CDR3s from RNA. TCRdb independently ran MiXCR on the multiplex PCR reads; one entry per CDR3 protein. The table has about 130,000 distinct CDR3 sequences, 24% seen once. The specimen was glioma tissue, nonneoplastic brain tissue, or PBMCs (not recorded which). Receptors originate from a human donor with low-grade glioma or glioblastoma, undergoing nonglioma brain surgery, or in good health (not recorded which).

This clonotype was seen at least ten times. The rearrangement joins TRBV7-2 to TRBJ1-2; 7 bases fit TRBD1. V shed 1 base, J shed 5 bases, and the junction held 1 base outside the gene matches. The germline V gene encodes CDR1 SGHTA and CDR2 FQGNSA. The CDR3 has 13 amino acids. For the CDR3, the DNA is TGTGCCAGCAGCTTAGAGGGGGCGTATGGCTACACCTTC. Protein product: CASSLEGAYGYTF.

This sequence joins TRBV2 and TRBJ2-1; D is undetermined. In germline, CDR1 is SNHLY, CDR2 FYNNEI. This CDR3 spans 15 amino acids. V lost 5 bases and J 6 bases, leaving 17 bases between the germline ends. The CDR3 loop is CASSPWIGVRNEQFF. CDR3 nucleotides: TGTGCCAGCAGTCCCTGGATAGGCGTCCGCAATGAGCAGTTCTTC.

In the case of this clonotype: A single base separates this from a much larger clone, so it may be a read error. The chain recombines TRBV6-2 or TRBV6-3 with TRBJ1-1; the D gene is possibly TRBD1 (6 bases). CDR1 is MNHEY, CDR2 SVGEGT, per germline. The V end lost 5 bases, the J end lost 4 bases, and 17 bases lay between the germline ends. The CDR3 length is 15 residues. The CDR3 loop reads CASSRRGDIPTEAFF. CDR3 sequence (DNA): TGTGCCAGCAGTAGGAGGGGGGACATACCCACTGAAGCTTTCTTT.

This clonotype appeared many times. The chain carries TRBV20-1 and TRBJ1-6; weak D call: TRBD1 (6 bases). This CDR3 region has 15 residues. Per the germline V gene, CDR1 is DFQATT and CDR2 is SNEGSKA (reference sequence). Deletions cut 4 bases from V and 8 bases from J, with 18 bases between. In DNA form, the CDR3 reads TGCAGTGCTACCAACCGGGACAAGTGGTATTCACCCCTCCACTTT. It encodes CSATNRDKWYSPLHF.

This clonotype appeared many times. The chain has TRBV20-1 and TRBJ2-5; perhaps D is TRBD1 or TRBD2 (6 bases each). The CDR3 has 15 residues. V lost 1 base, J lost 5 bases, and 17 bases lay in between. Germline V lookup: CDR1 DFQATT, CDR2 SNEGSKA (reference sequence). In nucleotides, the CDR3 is TGCAGTGCTAGAGTAGACGGGGGCGGGAAGGAGACCCAGTACTTC. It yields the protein CSARVDGGGKETQYF.

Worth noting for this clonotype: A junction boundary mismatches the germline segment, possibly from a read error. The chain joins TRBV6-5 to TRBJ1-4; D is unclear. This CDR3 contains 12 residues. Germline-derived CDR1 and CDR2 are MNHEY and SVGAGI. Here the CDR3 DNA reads TGTGCCAGCAGTGATCAAACCCCCTTCCCCACTTTT. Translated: CASSDQTPFPTF.

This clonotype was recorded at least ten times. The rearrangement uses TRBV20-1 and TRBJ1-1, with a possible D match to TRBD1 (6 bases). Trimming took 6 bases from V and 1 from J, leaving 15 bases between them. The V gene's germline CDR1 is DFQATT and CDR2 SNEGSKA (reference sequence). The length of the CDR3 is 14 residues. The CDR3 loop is CSARRGTPNTEAFF. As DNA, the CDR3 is TGCAGTGCCCGGCGCGGGACACCGAACACTGAAGCTTTCTTT.